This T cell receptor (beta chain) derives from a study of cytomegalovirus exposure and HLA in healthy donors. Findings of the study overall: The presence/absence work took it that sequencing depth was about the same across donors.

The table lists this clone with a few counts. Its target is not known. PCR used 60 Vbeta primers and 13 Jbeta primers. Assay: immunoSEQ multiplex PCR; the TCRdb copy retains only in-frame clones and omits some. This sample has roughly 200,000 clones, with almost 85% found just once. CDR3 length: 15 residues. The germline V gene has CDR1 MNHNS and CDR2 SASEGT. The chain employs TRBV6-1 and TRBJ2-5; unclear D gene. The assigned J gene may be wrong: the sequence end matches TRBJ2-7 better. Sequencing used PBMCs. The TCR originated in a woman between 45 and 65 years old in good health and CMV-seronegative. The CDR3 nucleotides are TGTGCCAGCAGTGAAGGGCAGGTCAGCTCCTACGAGCAGTACTTC. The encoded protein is CASSEGQVSSYEQYF.